The 3 T cell receptor beta chains presented below share a single source sample, sequenced in a study of human T cells and chemical hapten exposure (dated by TCRdb to about 2021). Libraries were built with RACE. The sequencing machine was a NextSeq 500. The raw public data were reprocessed by TCRdb itself: fastp quality trimming at Q25, MiXCR clonotype calling, in-frame beta chains only. Rows are combined by CDR3 protein, so each entry shows the most common genes and DNA. Here the sample has around 130,000 distinct CDR3 sequences; 10% to 12% occur a single time. The ten largest clones take up under 2.5% of the sample. The time point label on this specimen signifies: patch test 3, about 24 weeks after DPC sensitization. The label giving this sample's treatment or condition can be read as: therapeutic diphenylcyclopropenone sensitization with weekly scalp DPC. The specimen comprised whole blood, sampled in connection with sensitization to the hapten diphenylcyclopropenone (DPC). These receptors all stem from a woman in her forties or fifties with alopecia areata. Some clones in this sample may be carry-over from other donors' samples.

There are many counts of this clonotype. This chain links TRBV20-1 with TRBJ2-5, with D hard to call. The CDR3 runs to 13 residues. Germline assignment: CDR1 DFQATT and CDR2 SNEGSKA (reference sequence). The V and J ends lost 4 bases and 1 base respectively, with 10 bases between them. The CDR3: CSATGPRQETQYF. The DNA for the CDR3 is TGCAGTGCTACCGGACCCCGCCAAGAGACCCAGTACTTC.

This clonotype was found a few times. The chain recombines TRBV12-3 or TRBV12-4 with TRBJ2-5; no clear D. V dropped 8 bases and J dropped 1 base, with 8 bases sitting between them. CDR3 length: 12 amino acids. This CDR3 reads CASRWGQETQYF. In DNA, the CDR3 is TGTGCCAGCCGCTGGGGCCAAGAGACCCAGTACTTC.

The table lists this clonotype with many counts. V usage is TRBV30 and J usage is TRBJ2-2; D may be TRBD2 (6 bases). Germline V CDR1 and CDR2: GTSNPN, SVGIG (reference sequence). Trimming cost V 6 bases and J 0 bases, with 11 bases left between them. The CDR3 has 14 amino acids. CDR3 residues: CACRWRANTGELFF. CDR3 nucleotide sequence: TGTGCCTGCCGGTGGAGGGCGAACACCGGGGAGCTGTTTTTT.